Many counts were recorded for the clone carrying this TCR beta chain. 60 Vbeta and 13 Jbeta primers were used in PCR. Some clones are missing from TCRdb's copy, which holds only in-frame ones; the method was immunoSEQ multiplex PCR. Among more than 140,000 clones listed, around 66% were seen once. The data derive from a study of cytomegalovirus exposure and HLA in healthy donors. Though probably carrying unrecorded immune exposures, donors were nominally healthy at sampling. V shed 4 bases and J shed 4 bases, with 13 bases lying between them. CDR1 MNHNS and CDR2 SASEGT come from the germline V gene. The length of the CDR3 is 14 residues.

The clonotype comes from a woman in her thirties in good health and CMV-seropositive. The V gene is TRBV6-1, the J gene TRBJ1-1; D is uncertain. Specimen: PBMCs. The CDR3: CASSAAPASTEAFF. CDR3 sequence (DNA): TGTGCCAGCAGTGCTGCACCAGCGAGCACTGAAGCTTTCTTT.